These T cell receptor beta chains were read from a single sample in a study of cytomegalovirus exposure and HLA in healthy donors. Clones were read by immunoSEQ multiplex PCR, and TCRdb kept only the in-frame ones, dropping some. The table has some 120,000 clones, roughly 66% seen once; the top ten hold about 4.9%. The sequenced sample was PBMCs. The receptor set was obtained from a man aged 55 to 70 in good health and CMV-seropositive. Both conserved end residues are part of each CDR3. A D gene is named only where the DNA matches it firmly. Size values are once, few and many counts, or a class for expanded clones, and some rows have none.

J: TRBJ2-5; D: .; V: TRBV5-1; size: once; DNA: TGCGCCAGCAGCTTGGGGTCTCGGGAGACCCAGTACTTC; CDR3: CASSLGSRETQYF
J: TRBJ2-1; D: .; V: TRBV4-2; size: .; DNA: TGTGCCAGCAGCCAAGATATGCGCGGCTCCTACAATGAGCAGTTCTTC; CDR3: CASSQDMRGSYNEQFF
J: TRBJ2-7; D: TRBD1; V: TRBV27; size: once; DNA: TGTGCCAGCAGTCCCCGTGGGACAGGGACCTACGAGCAGTACTTC; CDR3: CASSPRGTGTYEQYF
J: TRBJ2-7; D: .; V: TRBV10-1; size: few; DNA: TGCGCCAGCAGTGCGACAGCCTCCTACGAGCAGTACTTC; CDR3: CASSATASYEQYF
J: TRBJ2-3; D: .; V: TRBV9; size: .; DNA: TGTGCCAGCAGTGACCTTGCTAGTCGCAGCACGCAGTATTTT; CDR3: CASSDLASRSTQYF
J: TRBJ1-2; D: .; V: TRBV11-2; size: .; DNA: TGTGCCAGCAGCCGAAACCCCCAGGCAGGGGACTATGGCTACACCTTC; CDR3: CASSRNPQAGDYGYTF
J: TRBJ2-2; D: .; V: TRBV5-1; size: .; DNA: TGCGCCAGCAGCCCGCAGGTTGCGGGTAACACCGGGGAGCTGTTTTTT; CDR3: CASSPQVAGNTGELFF
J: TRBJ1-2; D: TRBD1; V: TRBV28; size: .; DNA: TGTGCCAGCAGTAAGAGGGGGCGCAAAGGCTACACCTTC; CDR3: CASSKRGRKGYTF
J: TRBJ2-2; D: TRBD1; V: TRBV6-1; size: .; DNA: TGTGCCAGCAGTGTATCCGGGACAGGGATCGCCGGGGAGCTGTTTTTT; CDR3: CASSVSGTGIAGELFF
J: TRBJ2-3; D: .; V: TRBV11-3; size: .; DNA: TGTGCCAGCAGCCAAGGGGACACCTACACAGATACGCAGTATTTT; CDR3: CASSQGDTYTDTQYF
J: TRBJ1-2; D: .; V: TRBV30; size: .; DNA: TGTGCCTGGAGTGTAAGCGGGGCTGGCTATGGCTACACCTTC; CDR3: CAWSVSGAGYGYTF
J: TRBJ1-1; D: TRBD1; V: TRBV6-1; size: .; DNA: TGTGCCACCTCCGGGACAGCGAACACTGAAGCTTTCTTT; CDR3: CATSGTANTEAFF
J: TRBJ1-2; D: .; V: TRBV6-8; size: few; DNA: TGTGCCAGCAGTGTAACAGGCTATAGTGGCTACACCTTC; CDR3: CASSVTGYSGYTF
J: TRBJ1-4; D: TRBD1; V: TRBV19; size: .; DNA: TGTGCCAGTAGTACACAGGGGGCTAATGAAAAACTGTTTTTT; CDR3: CASSTQGANEKLFF
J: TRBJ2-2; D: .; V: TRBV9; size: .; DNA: TGTGCCAGCAGCGTAGGGACAGTAAACACCGGGGAGCTGTTTTTT; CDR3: CASSVGTVNTGELFF
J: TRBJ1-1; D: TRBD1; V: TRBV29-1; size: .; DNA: TGCAGCGTTGAATTAAGGGGGCAAAACACTGAAGCTTTCTTT; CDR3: CSVELRGQNTEAFF
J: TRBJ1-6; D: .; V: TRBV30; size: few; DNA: TGTGCCTGGAGTCTGGTGGCAGGGTGGTATAATTCACCCCTCCACTTT; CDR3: CAWSLVAGWYNSPLHF
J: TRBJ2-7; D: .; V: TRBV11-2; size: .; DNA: TGTGCCAGCAGCTCCCCCAGGGGCCCCTACGAGCAGTACTTC; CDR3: CASSSPRGPYEQYF
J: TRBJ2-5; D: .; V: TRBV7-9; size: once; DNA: TGTGCCAGCAGCTTAGCGCTGGCGGCAGAGACCCAGTACTTC; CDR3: CASSLALAAETQYF
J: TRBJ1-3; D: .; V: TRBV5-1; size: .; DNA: TGCGCCAGCAGCTTGGTCAGCTCTGGAAACACCATATATTTT; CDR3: CASSLVSSGNTIYF
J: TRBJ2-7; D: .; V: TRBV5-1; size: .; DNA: TGCGCCAGCAGTCAGGAGGGTCTAACTGACTACGAGCAGTACTTC; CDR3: CASSQEGLTDYEQYF
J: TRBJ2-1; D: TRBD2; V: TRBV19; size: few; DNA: TGTGCCAGTAATGATGTGCGGGGGGGCCGCTATGAGCAGTTCTTC; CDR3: CASNDVRGGRYEQFF
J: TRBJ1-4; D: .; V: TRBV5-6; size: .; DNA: TGTGCCAGCAGCTTACCAGGCGACCATGAAAAACTGTTTTTT; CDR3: CASSLPGDHEKLFF
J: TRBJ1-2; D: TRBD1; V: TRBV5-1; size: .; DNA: TGCGCCAGCAGTCTGGGACAGGGAGGGGATGGCTACACCTTC; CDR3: CASSLGQGGDGYTF
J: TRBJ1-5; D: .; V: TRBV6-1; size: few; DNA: TGTGCCAGCAGTGAACGTAAGCCCCAGCATTTT; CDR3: CASSERKPQHF
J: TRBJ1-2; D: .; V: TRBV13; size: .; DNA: TGTGCCAGCAGCCTCCGTTTCCCCACCGGACATAAATTTTTCGGCTACACCTTC; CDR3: CASSLRFPTGHKFFGYTF
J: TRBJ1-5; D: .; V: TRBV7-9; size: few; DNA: TGTGCCAGCTCCTCCCAGGTTGAACAGCCCCAGCATTTT; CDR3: CASSSQVEQPQHF
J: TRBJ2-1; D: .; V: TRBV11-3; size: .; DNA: TGTGCCAGCAGCTTAGAGTCGGGGGGCCCGGATGAGCAGTTCTTC; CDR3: CASSLESGGPDEQFF
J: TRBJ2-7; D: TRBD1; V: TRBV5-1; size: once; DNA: TGCGCCAGCAGCCCCCGGGGGGGACAGGGGTTCCACGAGCAGTACTTC; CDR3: CASSPRGGQGFHEQYF
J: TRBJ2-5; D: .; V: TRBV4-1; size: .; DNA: TGCGCCAGCAGCCAAGAACACGGGAGAGAGACCCAGTACTTC; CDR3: CASSQEHGRETQYF
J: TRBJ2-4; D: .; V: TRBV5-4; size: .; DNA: TGTGCCACATCCGGGGTGGAAAACATTCAGTACTTC; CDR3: CATSGVENIQYF
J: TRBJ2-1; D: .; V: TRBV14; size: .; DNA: TGTGCCAGCAATCCCCTGGGGGCTGGTTACAATGAGCAGTTCTTC; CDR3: CASNPLGAGYNEQFF
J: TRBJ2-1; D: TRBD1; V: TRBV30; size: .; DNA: TGTGCCTGGGACAGGGGGGGCACCTACAATGAGCAGTTCTTC; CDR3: CAWDRGGTYNEQFF
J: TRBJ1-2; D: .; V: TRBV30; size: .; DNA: TGTGCCTGGAGTGTAGGGGCCGGCGGCTACACCTTC; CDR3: CAWSVGAGGYTF
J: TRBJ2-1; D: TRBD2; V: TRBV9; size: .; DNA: TGTGCCAGCAGCGCTAGCGGGGGGGAATACAATGAGCAGTTCTTC; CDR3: CASSASGGEYNEQFF
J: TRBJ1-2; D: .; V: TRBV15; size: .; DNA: TGTGCCACCAGCAGAGATCGGAGCGCCTCCAGTAACTATGGCTACACCTTC; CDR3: CATSRDRSASSNYGYTF
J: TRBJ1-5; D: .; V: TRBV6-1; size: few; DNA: TGTGCCAGCAGTGGAAGCAACAGAAATCAGCCCCAGCATTTT; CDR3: CASSGSNRNQPQHF
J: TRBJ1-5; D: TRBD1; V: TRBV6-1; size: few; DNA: TGTGCCAGCAGTGTTTGGGGGACAGAGAATCAGCCCCAGCATTTT; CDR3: CASSVWGTENQPQHF
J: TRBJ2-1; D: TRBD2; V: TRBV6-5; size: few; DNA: TGTGCCAGCACTCTGAGCGGGGGAGCCTTCAATGAGCAGTTCTTC; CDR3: CASTLSGGAFNEQFF
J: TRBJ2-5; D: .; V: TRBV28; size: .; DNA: TGTGCCAGCACCGAGGGAGGCGGAGAGACCCAGTACTTC; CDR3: CASTEGGGETQYF
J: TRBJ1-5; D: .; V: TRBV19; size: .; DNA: TGTGCCAGCCAGGGGTTTTTTGGCAATCAGCCCCAGCATTTT; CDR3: CASQGFFGNQPQHF
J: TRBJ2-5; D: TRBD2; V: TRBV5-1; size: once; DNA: TGCGCCAGCAGCTTGGGAACTAGCGGGGGGGCCGAGACCCAGTACTTC; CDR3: CASSLGTSGGAETQYF
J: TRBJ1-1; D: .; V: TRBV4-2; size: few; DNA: TGTGCCAGCAGCCAAGATCCAGGAGGGGGGGGGATGAACACTGAAGCTTTCTTT; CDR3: CASSQDPGGGGMNTEAFF
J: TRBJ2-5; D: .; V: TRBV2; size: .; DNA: TGTGCCAGCACCGACAGAACCCAAGAGACCCAGTACTTC; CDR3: CASTDRTQETQYF
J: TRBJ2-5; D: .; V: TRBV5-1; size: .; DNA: TGCGCCAGCAGTTCACAGGGTAGTAGGGAGACCCAGTACTTC; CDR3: CASSSQGSRETQYF
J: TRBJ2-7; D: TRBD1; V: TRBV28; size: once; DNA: TGTGCCAGCAGCTCCGACAGGGTCATGTACGAGCAGTACTTC; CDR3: CASSSDRVMYEQYF
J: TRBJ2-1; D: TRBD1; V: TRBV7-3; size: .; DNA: TGTGCCAGCAGCCTCGGGACAGGGCTCTCCAATGAGCAGTTCTTC; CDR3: CASSLGTGLSNEQFF
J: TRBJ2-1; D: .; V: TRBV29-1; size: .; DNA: TGCAGCGTTGTTTCCCTCTCTAGGAATGAGCAGTTCTTC; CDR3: CSVVSLSRNEQFF
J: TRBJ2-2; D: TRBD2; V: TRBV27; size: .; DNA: TGTGCCAGCAGTGTCCTAGCGGGGGGGCGGCCCGGGGAGCTGTTTTTT; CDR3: CASSVLAGGRPGELFF
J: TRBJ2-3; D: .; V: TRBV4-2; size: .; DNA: TGTGCCAGCAGCCAAGAAGGCGGCTATACGCAGTATTTT; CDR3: CASSQEGGYTQYF
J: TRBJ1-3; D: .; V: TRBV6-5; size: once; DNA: TGTGCCAGCCGGAGAGGCTCTGGAAACACCATATATTTT; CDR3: CASRRGSGNTIYF
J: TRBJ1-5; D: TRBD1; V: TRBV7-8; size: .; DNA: TGTGCCAGCAGCCAGGGGGTGGGAGTTTATAGCAATCAGCCCCAGCATTTT; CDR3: CASSQGVGVYSNQPQHF
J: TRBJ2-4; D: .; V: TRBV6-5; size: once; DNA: TGTGCCAGCAGAACCCCAGGGACTCACATTCAGTACTTC; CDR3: CASRTPGTHIQYF
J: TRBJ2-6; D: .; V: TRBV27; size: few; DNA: TGTGCCAGCACCCCCCGGGGCTCTGGGGCCAACGTCCTGACTTTC; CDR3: CASTPRGSGANVLTF
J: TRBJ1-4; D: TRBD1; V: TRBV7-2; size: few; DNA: TGTGCCAGCAGCCGAGCACAGGGGCGCTTAAGTGAAAAACTGTTTTTT; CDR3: CASSRAQGRLSEKLFF
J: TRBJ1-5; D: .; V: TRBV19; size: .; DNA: TGTGCCAGTACCCCTGCGGCTAGCAATCAGCCCCAGCATTTT; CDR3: CASTPAASNQPQHF
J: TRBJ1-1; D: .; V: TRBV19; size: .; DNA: TGTGCCAGTAGTATTCAGGTAGATTATGAAGCTTTCTTT; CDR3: CASSIQVDYEAFF
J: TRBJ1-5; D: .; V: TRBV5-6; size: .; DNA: TGTGCCAGCAGCTTGGCAGGGCGGCCCCAGCATTTT; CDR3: CASSLAGRPQHF
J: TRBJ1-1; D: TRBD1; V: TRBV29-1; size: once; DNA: TGCAGCGCGGGACAGTTGAACACTGAAGCTTTCTTT; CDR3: CSAGQLNTEAFF